The clone carrying this T cell receptor beta chain occurred many times. It was with a sample-barcoded 5' primer and a J-beta primer mix that a second PCR of about 6 to 12 cycles was run. One entry per CDR3 protein results from TCRdb running MiXCR on the 5' RACE reads. This sample has some 1.7 million distinct CDR3 sequences, with roughly 27% found just once. Drawn from each donor were roughly 10 milliliters of peripheral blood. Researchers report isolating at least 6.5 million PBMCs per sample. The sample is drawn from a study of blood T cells in healthy people across ages. With 0 bases removed from V and 2 bases from J, the gap between germline ends came to 5 bases. CDR3 length equals 13 residues. The germline V gene has CDR1 SGHKS and CDR2 YYEKEE (reference sequence).

The J gene is TRBJ1-1, the V gene TRBV5-5; no definite D call. The specimen was blood. This TCR was recovered from a woman under 40 in good health. The CDR3 sequence: CASSLASNTEAFF. CDR3 DNA: TGTGCCAGCAGCTTGGCCAGCAACACTGAAGCTTTCTTT. Looking up the rest from reference TRBV5-5 and TRBJ1-1 gives the full variable domain: DAGVTQSPTHLIKTRGQQVTLRCSPISGHKSVSWYQQVLGQGPQFIFQYYEKEERGRGNFPDRFSARQFPNYSSELNVNALLLGDSALYLCASSLASNTEAFFGQGTRLTVV.